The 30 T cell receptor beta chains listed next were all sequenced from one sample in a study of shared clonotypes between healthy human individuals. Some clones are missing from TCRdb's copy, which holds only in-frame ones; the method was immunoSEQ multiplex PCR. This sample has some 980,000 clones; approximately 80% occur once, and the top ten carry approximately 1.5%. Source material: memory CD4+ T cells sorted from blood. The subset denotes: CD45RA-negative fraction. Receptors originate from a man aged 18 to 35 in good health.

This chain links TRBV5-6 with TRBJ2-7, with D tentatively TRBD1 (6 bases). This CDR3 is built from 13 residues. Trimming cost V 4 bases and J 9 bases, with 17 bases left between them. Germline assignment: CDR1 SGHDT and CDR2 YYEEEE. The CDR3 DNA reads TGTGCCAGCAGCATAACCCGGACAGACGGGCAGTACTTC. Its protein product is CASSITRTDGQYF.

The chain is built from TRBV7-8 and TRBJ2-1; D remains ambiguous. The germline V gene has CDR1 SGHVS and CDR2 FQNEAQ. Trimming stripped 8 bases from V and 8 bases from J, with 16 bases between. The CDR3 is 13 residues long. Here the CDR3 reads CASGAVRMDEQFF. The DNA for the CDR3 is TGTGCCAGCGGAGCCGTTAGAATGGATGAGCAGTTCTTC.

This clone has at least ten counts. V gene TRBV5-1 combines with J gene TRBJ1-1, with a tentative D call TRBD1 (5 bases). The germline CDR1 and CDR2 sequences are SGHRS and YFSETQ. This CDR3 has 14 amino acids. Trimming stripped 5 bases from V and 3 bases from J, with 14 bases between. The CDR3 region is CASRKGITYTEAFF. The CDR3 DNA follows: TGCGCCAGCAGGAAGGGGATCACCTACACTGAAGCTTTCTTT. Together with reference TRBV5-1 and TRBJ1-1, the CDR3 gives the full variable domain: KAGVTQTPRYLIKTRGQQVTLSCSPISGHRSVSWYQQTPGQGLQFLFEYFSETQRNKGNFPGRFSGRQFSNSRSEMNVSTLELGDSALYLCASRKGITYTEAFFGQGTRLTVV.

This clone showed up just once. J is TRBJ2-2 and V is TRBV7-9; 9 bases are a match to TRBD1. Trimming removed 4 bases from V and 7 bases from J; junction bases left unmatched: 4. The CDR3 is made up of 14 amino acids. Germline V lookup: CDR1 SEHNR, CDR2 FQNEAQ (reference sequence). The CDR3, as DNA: TGTGCCAGCAGCTATACAGGGGGCGGCGGGGAGCTGTTTTTT. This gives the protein CASSYTGGGGELFF.

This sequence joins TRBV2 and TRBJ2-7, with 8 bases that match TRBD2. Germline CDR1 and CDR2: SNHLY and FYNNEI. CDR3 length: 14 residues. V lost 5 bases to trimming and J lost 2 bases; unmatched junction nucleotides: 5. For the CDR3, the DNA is TGTGCCAGCAGTAGGGGACTAGACCCCTACGAGCAGTACTTC. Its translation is CASSRGLDPYEQYF. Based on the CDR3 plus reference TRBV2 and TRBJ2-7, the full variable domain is EPEVTQTPSHQVTQMGQEVILRCVPISNHLYFYWYRQILGQKVEFLVSFYNNEISEKSEIFDDQFSVERPDGSNFTLKIRSTKLEDSAMYFCASSRGLDPYEQYFGPGTRLTVT.

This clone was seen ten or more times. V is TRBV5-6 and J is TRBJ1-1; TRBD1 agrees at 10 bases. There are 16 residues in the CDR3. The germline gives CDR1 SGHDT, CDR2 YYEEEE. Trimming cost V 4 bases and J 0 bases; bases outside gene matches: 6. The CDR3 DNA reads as TGTGCCAGCAGCCCCGGGACAGGGGTTATGAACACTGAAGCTTTCTTT. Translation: CASSPGTGVMNTEAFF.

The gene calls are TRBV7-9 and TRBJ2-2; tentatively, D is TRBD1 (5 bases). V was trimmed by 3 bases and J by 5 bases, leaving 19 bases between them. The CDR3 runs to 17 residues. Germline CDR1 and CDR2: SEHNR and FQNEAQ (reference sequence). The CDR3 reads CASSFNTGMRDTGELFF. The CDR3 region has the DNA TGTGCCAGCAGCTTTAACACAGGAATGAGAGATACCGGGGAGCTGTTTTTT.

CDR3 in DNA: TGTGCCAGCTCCTCTCTAGGCGGGTCGTCTGGGGCCAACGTCCTGACTTTC. Its protein is CASSSLGGSSGANVLTF. J is TRBJ2-6 and V is TRBV5-5; TRBD2 might be the D (5 bases). The CDR3 sequence is 17 residues long. Trimming cost V 7 bases and J 1 base, with 18 bases left between them. Germline CDR1 is SGHKS and CDR2 is YYEKEE (reference sequence).

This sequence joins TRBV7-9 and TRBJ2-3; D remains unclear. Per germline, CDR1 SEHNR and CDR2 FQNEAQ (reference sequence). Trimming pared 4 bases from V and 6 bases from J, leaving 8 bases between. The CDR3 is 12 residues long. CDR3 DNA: TGTGCCAGCAGCTGGGGTTCGGATACGCAGTATTTT. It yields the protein CASSWGSDTQYF.

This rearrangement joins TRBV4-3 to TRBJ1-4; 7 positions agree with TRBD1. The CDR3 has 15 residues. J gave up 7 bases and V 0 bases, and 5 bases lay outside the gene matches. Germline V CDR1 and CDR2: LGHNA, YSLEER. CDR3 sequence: CASSQDGRGSEKLFF. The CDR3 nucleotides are TGCGCCAGCAGCCAAGACGGCAGGGGGAGTGAAAAACTGTTTTTT.

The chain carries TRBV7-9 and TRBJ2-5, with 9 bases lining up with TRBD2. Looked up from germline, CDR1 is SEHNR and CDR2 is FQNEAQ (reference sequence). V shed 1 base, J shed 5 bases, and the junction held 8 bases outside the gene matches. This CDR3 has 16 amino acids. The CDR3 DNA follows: TGTGCCAGCAGCTTAGACCGGCTAGCGGGGTTGGAGACCCAGTACTTC. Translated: CASSLDRLAGLETQYF.

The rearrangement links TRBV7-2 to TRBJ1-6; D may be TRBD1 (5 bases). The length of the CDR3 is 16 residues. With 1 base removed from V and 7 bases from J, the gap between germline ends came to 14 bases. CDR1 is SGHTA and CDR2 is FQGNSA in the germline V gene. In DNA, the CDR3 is TGTGCCAGCAGCTTAGTGCTGGGACTGGGGAATTCACCCCTCCACTTT. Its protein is CASSLVLGLGNSPLHF.

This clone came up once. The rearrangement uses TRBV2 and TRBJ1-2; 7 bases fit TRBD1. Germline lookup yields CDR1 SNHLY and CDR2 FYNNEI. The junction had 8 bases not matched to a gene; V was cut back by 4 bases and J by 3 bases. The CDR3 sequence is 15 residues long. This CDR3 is CASSGDSGPHYGYTF. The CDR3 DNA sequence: TGTGCCAGCAGTGGGGACAGTGGTCCCCACTATGGCTACACCTTC.

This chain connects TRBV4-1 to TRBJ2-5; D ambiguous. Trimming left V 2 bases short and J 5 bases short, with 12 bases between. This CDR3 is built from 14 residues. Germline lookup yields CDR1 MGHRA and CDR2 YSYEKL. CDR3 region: CASSQFSPWETQYF. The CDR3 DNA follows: TGCGCCAGCAGCCAATTCTCACCCTGGGAGACCCAGTACTTC.

The DNA for the CDR3 is TGTGCCAGTAGTATAGTAGAGGCGGGAGGGGAGCTGTTTTTT. Amino acids: CASSIVEAGGELFF. V and J are TRBV19 and TRBJ2-2, with D tentatively TRBD2 (6 bases). Trimming removed 1 base at V and 8 bases at J, with 11 bases between. Germline values: CDR1 LNHDA, CDR2 SQIVND (reference sequence). CDR3 length: 14 residues.

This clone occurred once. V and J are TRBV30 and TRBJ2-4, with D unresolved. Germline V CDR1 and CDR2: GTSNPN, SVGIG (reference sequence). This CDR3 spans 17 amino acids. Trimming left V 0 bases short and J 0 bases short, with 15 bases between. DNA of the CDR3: TGTGCCTGGAGTGTAGTGTTAGGCAGACTAGCCAAAAACATTCAGTACTTC. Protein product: CAWSVVLGRLAKNIQYF.

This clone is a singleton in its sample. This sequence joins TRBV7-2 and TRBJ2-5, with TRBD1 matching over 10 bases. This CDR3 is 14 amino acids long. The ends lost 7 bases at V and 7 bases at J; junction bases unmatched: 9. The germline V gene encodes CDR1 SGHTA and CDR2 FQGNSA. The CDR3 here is CASNPDRGWGTQYF. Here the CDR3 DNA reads TGTGCCAGCAACCCGGACAGGGGGTGGGGGACCCAGTACTTC.

The CDR3 nucleotides are TGTGCCAGCAGCTTAGAAGGGGCCTTTCCTGGAAACACCATATATTTT. Its protein product is CASSLEGAFPGNTIYF. The chain is built from TRBV7-2 and TRBJ1-3; TRBD1 is a possible D gene (5 bases). CDR1 is SGHTA, CDR2 FQGNSA, per germline. Trimming left V 1 base short and J 2 bases short, with 12 bases between. This CDR3 has 16 residues.

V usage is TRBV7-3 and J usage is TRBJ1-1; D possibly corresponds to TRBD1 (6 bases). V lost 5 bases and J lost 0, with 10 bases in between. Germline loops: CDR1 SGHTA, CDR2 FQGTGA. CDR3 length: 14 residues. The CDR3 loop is CASSTGGLNTEAFF. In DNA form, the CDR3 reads TGTGCCAGCAGCACCGGGGGCTTGAACACTGAAGCTTTCTTT.

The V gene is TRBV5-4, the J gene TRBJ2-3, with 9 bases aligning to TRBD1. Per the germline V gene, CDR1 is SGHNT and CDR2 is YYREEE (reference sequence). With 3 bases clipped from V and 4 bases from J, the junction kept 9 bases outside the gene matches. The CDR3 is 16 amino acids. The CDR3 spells CASSSGGQGLSDTQYF. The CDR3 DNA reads TGTGCCAGCAGCTCTGGAGGACAGGGGCTCTCAGATACGCAGTATTTT.

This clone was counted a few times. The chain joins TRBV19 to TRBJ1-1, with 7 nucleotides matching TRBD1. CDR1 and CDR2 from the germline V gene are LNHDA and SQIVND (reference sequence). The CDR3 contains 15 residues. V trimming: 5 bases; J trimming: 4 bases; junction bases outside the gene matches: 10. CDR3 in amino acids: CASSPDRKGGTEAFF. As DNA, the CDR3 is TGTGCCAGTAGTCCGGACAGGAAAGGGGGCACTGAAGCTTTCTTT.

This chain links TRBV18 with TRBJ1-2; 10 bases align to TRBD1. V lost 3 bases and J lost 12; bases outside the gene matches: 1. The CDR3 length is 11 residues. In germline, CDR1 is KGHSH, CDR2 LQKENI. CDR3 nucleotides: TGTGCCAGCTCACCGGACAGGGGGGACACCTTC. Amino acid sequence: CASSPDRGDTF.

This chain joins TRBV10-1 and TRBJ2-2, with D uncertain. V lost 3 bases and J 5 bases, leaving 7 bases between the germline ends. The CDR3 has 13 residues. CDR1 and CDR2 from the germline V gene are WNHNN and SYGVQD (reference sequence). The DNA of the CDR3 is TGCGCCAGCAGTGATGGGCGGACCGGGGAGCTGTTTTTT. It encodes CASSDGRTGELFF.

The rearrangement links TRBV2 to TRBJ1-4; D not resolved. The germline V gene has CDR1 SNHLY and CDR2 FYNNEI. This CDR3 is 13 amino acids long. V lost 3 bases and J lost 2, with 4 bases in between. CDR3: CASSELTNEKLFF. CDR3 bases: TGTGCCAGCAGTGAGTTGACTAATGAAAAACTGTTTTTT.

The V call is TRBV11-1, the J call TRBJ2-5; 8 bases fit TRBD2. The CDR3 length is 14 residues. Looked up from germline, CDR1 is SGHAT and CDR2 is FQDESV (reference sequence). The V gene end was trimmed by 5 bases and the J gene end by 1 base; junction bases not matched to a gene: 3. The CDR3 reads CASSHGGAQETQYF. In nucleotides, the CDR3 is TGTGCCAGCAGCCACGGGGGGGCCCAAGAGACCCAGTACTTC.

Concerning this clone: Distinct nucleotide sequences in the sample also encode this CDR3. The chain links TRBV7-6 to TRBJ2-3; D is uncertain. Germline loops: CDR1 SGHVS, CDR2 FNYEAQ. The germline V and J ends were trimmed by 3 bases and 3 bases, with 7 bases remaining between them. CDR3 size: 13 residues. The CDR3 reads CASSFSGTDTQYF. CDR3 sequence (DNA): TGTGCCAGCAGCTTTTCGGGTACAGATACGCAGTATTTT. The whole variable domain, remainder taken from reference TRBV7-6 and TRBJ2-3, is GAGVSQSPRYKVTKRGQDVALRCDPISGHVSLYWYRQALGQGPEFLTYFNYEAQQDKSGLPNDRFSAERPEGSISTLTIQRTEQRDSAMYRCASSFSGTDTQYFGPGTRLTVL.

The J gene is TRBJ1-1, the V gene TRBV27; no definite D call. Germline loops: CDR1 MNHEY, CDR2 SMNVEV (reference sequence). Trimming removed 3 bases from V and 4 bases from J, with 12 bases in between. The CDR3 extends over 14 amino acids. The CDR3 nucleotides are TGTGCCAGCAGTTTCCGCTGGGAGGGCACTGAAGCTTTCTTT. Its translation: CASSFRWEGTEAFF.

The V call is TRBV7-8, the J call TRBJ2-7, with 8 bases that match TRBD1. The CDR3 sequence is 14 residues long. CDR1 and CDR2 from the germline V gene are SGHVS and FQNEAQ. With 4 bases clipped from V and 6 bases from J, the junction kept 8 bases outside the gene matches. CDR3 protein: CASSSDRVRSEQYF. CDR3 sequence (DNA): TGTGCCAGCAGCTCGGACAGGGTGAGGAGCGAGCAGTACTTC. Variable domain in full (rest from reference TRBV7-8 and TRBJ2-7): GAGVSQSPRYKVAKRGQDVALRCDPISGHVSLFWYQQALGQGPEFLTYFQNEAQLDKSGLPSDRFFAERPEGSVSTLKIQRTQQEDSAVYLCASSSDRVRSEQYFGPGTRLTVT.

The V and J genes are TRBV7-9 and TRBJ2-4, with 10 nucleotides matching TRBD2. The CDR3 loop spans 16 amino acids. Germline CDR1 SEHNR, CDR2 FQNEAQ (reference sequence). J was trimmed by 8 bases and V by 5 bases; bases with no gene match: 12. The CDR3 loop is CASSRGGLADKDIQYF. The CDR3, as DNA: TGTGCCAGCAGCCGCGGCGGACTAGCGGATAAGGACATTCAGTACTTC.

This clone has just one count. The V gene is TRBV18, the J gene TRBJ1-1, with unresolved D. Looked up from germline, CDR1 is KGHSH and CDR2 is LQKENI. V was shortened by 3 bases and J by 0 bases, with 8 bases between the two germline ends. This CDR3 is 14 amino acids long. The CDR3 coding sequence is TGTGCCAGCTCACCCAATTGGATGAACACTGAAGCTTTCTTT. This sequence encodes CASSPNWMNTEAFF.